The clone carrying this T cell receptor (beta chain) appeared many times. No antigen is known for it. Trimming cost V 2 bases and J 0 bases, with 2 bases left between them. CDR3 length equals 13 residues. Germline V gives CDR1 SEHNR, CDR2 FQNEAQ (reference sequence). The record originates from a study of T cells in Graves' hyperthyroidism and ophthalmopathy. Regarding the study as a whole: From stable hyperthyroidism, ophthalmopathy was separated by a 13 V-J model. Researchers found most expanded thyroid clonotypes above 0.001 in blood as well.

TCR beta CDR3 region amplification was performed from RNA transcripts. The HTBI primer set served for first-round RT-PCR of the TCR CDR3. TCRdb reprocessed the multiplex PCR reads via MiXCR and lists one record per CDR3 protein. The sample has about 420,000 distinct CDR3 sequences, 15% to 19% seen once. Exclusion followed for patients with uncontrolled infection, other autoimmune disease, pregnancy or lactation. The sequence was collected from a woman younger than 30 with Graves' hyperthyroidism. Sequencing used blood. The chain uses TRBV7-9 and TRBJ2-4, with D unresolved. The CDR3 sequence is CASSLIAKNIQYF. In DNA form, the CDR3 reads TGTGCCAGCAGCTTAATAGCCAAAAACATTCAGTACTTC.